What follows are 15 T cell receptor beta chains derived from one specimen sequenced in a study of CD8+CD57+ T cells in acquired aplastic anemia. For CDR3 and TCR beta VDJ profiling, genomic DNA was the template used. TCRdb re-derived calls from the reads in MiXCR, one entry per CDR3 protein. Among about 180,000 distinct CDR3 sequences, approximately 46% were seen once, and the ten largest hold 2.5% to 3.5%. The sample comprised sorted CD4+, CD8+, or CD8+CD57+ T cells (not recorded which) from PBMCs. These receptors came from a human donor in good health.

A few counts support this clonotype. The chain uses TRBV6-5 and TRBJ2-5; maybe TRBD1 (5 bases). Germline CDR1 and CDR2: MNHEY and SVGAGI. Trimming removed 2 bases from V and 5 bases from J, with 21 bases in between. This CDR3 has 17 amino acids. The CDR3 region has the DNA TGTGCCAGCAGTTACGGGGTGCCGGCAGGGCCCCAGGAGACCCAGTACTTC. This codes for CASSYGVPAGPQETQYF.

This clonotype was detected many times. The chain couples TRBV20-1 to TRBJ2-7; D remains unclear. Trimming pared 3 bases from V and 0 bases from J, leaving 0 bases between. There are 10 residues in the CDR3. Germline assignment: CDR1 DFQATT and CDR2 SNEGSKA (reference sequence). Here the CDR3 reads CSASSYEQYF. The CDR3 DNA is TGCAGTGCTAGCTCCTACGAGCAGTACTTC.

This chain uses TRBV15 with TRBJ2-5, with 7 bases identical to TRBD2. V lost 4 bases to trimming and J lost 2 bases; unmatched junction nucleotides: 10. The CDR3 covers 16 residues. Germline CDR1 LNHNV, CDR2 YYDKDF (reference sequence). DNA for the CDR3: TGTGCCACCAGCAAACCCCCGGCTAGCGGTCAAGAGACCCAGTACTTC. Translating it yields CATSKPPASGQETQYF. Supplemented by reference TRBV15 and TRBJ2-5, the full variable domain reads DAMVIQNPRYQVTQFGKPVTLSCSQTLNHNVMYWYQQKSSQAPKLLFHYYDKDFNNEADTPDNFQSRRPNTSFCFLDIRSPGLGDTAMYLCATSKPPASGQETQYFGPGTRLLVL.

The rearrangement links TRBV24-1 to TRBJ2-2, with TRBD1 matching over 9 bases. V gave up 7 bases and J gave up 4 bases; unmatched junction bases: 9. CDR3 length: 16 amino acids. Germline V gives CDR1 KGHDR, CDR2 SFDVKD. This chain's CDR3 is CATRPTGQGSTGELFF. The CDR3, as DNA: TGTGCCACCAGACCAACGGGACAGGGTAGCACCGGGGAGCTGTTTTTT.

The chain uses TRBV3-1 and TRBJ2-3; 14 bases map to TRBD2. CDR1 LGHDT and CDR2 YNNKEL come from the germline V gene (reference sequence). With 1 base clipped from V and 6 bases from J, the junction kept 3 bases outside the gene matches. The CDR3 is 16 residues long. The CDR3 region is CASSQGLAGGPDTQYF. In DNA form, the CDR3 reads TGTGCCAGCAGCCAAGGACTAGCGGGAGGGCCGGATACGCAGTATTTT.

Here the CDR3 reads CSVVWTSIANTGELFF. CDR3 nucleotides: TGCAGCGTTGTATGGACTTCTATCGCGAACACCGGGGAGCTGTTTTTT. This chain links TRBV29-1 with TRBJ2-2; tentatively, D is TRBD2 (5 bases). From germline, CDR1 is SQVTM and CDR2 ANQGSEA. This CDR3 is built from 16 residues. V lost 4 bases to trimming and J lost 0 bases, with 15 bases between them.

There are many counts of this clonotype. The J gene is TRBJ2-7, the V gene TRBV6-5; D is ambiguous. Per germline, CDR1 MNHEY and CDR2 SVGAGI. This CDR3 spans 13 amino acids. V dropped 2 bases and J dropped 3 bases, with 8 bases sitting between them. The CDR3 bases are TGTGCCAGCAGTTACAGGTCGGGCTACGAGCAGTACTTC. Amino acids: CASSYRSGYEQYF.

At least ten counts were recorded for this clonotype. V is TRBV6-6 and J is TRBJ2-5; D not certain. The CDR3 contains 15 residues. With 0 bases removed from V and 2 bases from J, the gap between germline ends came to 10 bases. Germline assignment: CDR1 MNHNY and CDR2 SVGAGI (reference sequence). This chain's CDR3 is CASSYSSVGQETQYF. CDR3 nucleotides: TGTGCCAGCAGTTACTCGTCCGTAGGACAAGAGACCCAGTACTTC.

The genes are TRBV7-8 and TRBJ2-7; no firm D call. CDR1 is SGHVS and CDR2 is FQNEAQ in the germline V gene. The CDR3 is made up of 14 amino acids. V was trimmed by 0 bases and J by 1 base, leaving 7 bases between them. This CDR3 is CASSLADLSYEQYF. The DNA for the CDR3 is TGTGCCAGCAGCTTAGCGGACCTATCCTACGAGCAGTACTTC.

J is TRBJ2-1 and V is TRBV6-1; TRBD2 matches at 9 bases. CDR1 MNHNS and CDR2 SASEGT come from the germline V gene. The CDR3 extends over 16 amino acids. The V and J ends lost 7 bases and 3 bases, in that order; junction bases with no gene match: 10. The CDR3 nucleotides are TGTGCCAGCAAGACAGATAGCGGGAGCCTCTACAATGAGCAGTTCTTC. Translating gives CASKTDSGSLYNEQFF.

This clonotype has a handful of counts. In nucleotides, the CDR3 is TGCGCCAGCAGCTTGGTAGGGACAGGGGGCCTTAAGACCCAGTACTTC. Translated, it gives CASSLVGTGGLKTQYF. J is TRBJ2-5 and V is TRBV5-1; 12 bases map to TRBD1. This CDR3 contains 16 residues. Germline V gene sequence: CDR1 SGHRS, CDR2 YFSETQ. The trim removed 0 bases at V and 6 bases at J, leaving 6 bases unmatched.

The V call is TRBV11-1, the J call TRBJ2-3; possibly TRBD2 for D (5 bases). Trimming removed 5 bases from V and 0 bases from J, with 12 bases in between. Germline V gene lookup returns CDR1 SGHAT and CDR2 FQDESV (reference sequence). The CDR3 has 15 residues. Written as DNA, the CDR3 is TGTGCCAGCAGCCCGGACTCCATGAGCACAGATACGCAGTATTTT. Amino acid sequence: CASSPDSMSTDTQYF. Supplemented by reference TRBV11-1 and TRBJ2-3, the full variable domain reads EAEVAQSPRYKITEKSQAVAFWCDPISGHATLYWYRQILGQGPELLVQFQDESVVDDSQLPKDRFSAERLKGVDSTLKIQPAELGDSAMYLCASSPDSMSTDTQYFGPGTRLTVL.

This sequence joins TRBV2 and TRBJ2-4; 7 nucleotides agree with TRBD2. V trimming: 4 bases; J trimming: 0 bases; junction bases outside the gene matches: 3. Germline V gene data show CDR1 as SNHLY and CDR2 as FYNNEI. The CDR3 sequence is 15 residues long. For the CDR3, the DNA is TGTGCCAGCAGTGGGGACTACGTAGCCAAAAACATTCAGTACTTC. It yields the protein CASSGDYVAKNIQYF. The whole variable domain, filled in from reference TRBV2 and TRBJ2-4, reads EPEVTQTPSHQVTQMGQEVILRCVPISNHLYFYWYRQILGQKVEFLVSFYNNEISEKSEIFDDQFSVERPDGSNFTLKIRSTKLEDSAMYFCASSGDYVAKNIQYFGAGTRLSVL.

This clonotype was found a few times. The rearrangement uses TRBV27 and TRBJ2-7, with 7 bases matching TRBD1. The V and J ends lost 6 bases and 2 bases, in that order; junction bases with no gene match: 13. Germline loops: CDR1 MNHEY, CDR2 SMNVEV (reference sequence). This CDR3 comprises 16 residues. CDR3 region: CASSRQRSGGTYEQYF. Here the CDR3 DNA reads TGTGCCAGCAGCCGACAGCGGTCAGGGGGTACCTACGAGCAGTACTTC.

This clonotype has at least ten counts. The gene calls are TRBV27 and TRBJ1-4, with D perhaps TRBD1 (5 bases). There are 12 residues in the CDR3. Germline V lookup: CDR1 MNHEY, CDR2 SMNVEV (reference sequence). V dropped 11 bases and J dropped 8 bases, with 15 bases sitting between them. The CDR3 bases are TGTGCCGTTCGTACAGGAGGGGAAAAACTGTTTTTT. This gives the protein CAVRTGGEKLFF.